This T cell receptor beta chain was found in a study of blood T cell repertoires in COVID-19. Looking at the study overall: Acute and convalescent COVID-19 samples came from the United States, Italy and Spain. T cells, B-cell-depleted T cells, or PBMCs provided the cDNA or gDNA that served as material.

In the original workflow: For nucleated cells, counts were estimated from reference gene primer amplification. Sequenced by immunoSEQ multiplex PCR; TCRdb stores in-frame clones only, minus some. The DNA gave D and trimming, while V, J and clone size come from that table. This table has about 34,000 clones, around 91% appearing once. V dropped 5 bases and J dropped 4; count of bases not matched to a gene: 9. There are 16 residues in the CDR3. The germline V gene has CDR1 SGHAT and CDR2 FQNNGV. Sample: peripheral blood. The chain has TRBV11-2 and TRBJ2-5; 11 nucleotides align to TRBD2. This TCR was sampled from an older man with acute or convalescent COVID-19. The CDR3 DNA reads TGTGCCAGCAGCCGAGGCGGGCTAGCGGGGGGAGAGACCCAGTACTTC. This encodes CASSRGGLAGGETQYF. Looking up the rest from reference TRBV11-2 and TRBJ2-5 gives the full variable domain: EAGVAQSPRYKIIEKRQSVAFWCNPISGHATLYWYQQILGQGPKLLIQFQNNGVVDDSQLPKDRFSAERLKGVDSTLKIQPAKLEDSAVYLCASSRGGLAGGETQYFGPGTRLLVL.